The 20 T cell receptor beta chains presented below share a single source sample, sequenced in a study of shared T cell receptors in the human thymus. The method was immunoSEQ multiplex PCR; TCRdb's version includes in-frame clones alone and lacks a portion of them. The table has more than 550,000 clones, around 87% seen once. The same sample was also used in a study of human thymus T cells.

The sequencing sample was made of thymocytes. These TCRs come from a boy under three years old with a congenital heart defect.

The CDR3 region has the DNA TGTGCCAGCAGCCTCGACAGTTATGGCTACACCTTC. Residues: CASSLDSYGYTF. J is TRBJ1-2 and V is TRBV5-6; D perhaps matches TRBD1 (5 bases). Trimming cost V 4 bases and J 5 bases, with 9 bases left between them. The CDR3 runs 12 residues. Per germline, CDR1 SGHDT and CDR2 YYEEEE.

The chain links TRBV5-1 to TRBJ1-1, with TRBD1 identical over 9 bases. With V trimmed by 1 base and J by 0 bases, 4 bases remained unmatched. The V gene's germline CDR1 is SGHRS and CDR2 YFSETQ. This CDR3 has 16 residues. The CDR3 sequence is CASSLTGGPMNTEAFF. The CDR3 DNA reads TGCGCCAGCAGCTTGACAGGGGGCCCTATGAACACTGAAGCTTTCTTT.

CDR3: CASSLVPGGKRTRWGEQYF. DNA for the CDR3: TGTGCCAGCAGTTTAGTCCCGGGGGGTAAGAGGACTCGCTGGGGGGAGCAGTACTTC. The chain carries TRBV28 and TRBJ2-7; TRBD2 aligns across 7 bases. CDR3 length equals 19 residues. Germline loops: CDR1 MDHEN, CDR2 SYDVKM. The trim removed 2 bases at V and 7 bases at J, leaving 23 bases unmatched.

This chain joins TRBV4-3 and TRBJ1-2; D not resolved. CDR1 is LGHNA and CDR2 is YSLEER in the germline V gene. This CDR3 is built from 15 residues. Trimming cost V 4 bases and J 8 bases, with 20 bases left between them. The CDR3 protein is CASSPHWRAPGGYTF. CDR3 in DNA: TGCGCCAGCAGCCCCCACTGGAGGGCCCCCGGAGGCTACACCTTC.

This clone was detected only a few times. This chain connects TRBV19 to TRBJ2-7, with a tentative D call TRBD1 (5 bases). Looked up from germline, CDR1 is LNHDA and CDR2 is SQIVND (reference sequence). This CDR3 has 11 residues. V was pared by 5 bases and J by 6 bases, with 8 bases between. The CDR3 nucleotides read TGTGCCAGTAGTGCCGACAGCGAGCAGTACTTC. It codes for CASSADSEQYF.

This chain joins TRBV5-1 and TRBJ2-3; 8 bases map to TRBD2. Germline V gives CDR1 SGHRS, CDR2 YFSETQ. This CDR3 contains 15 residues. With V trimmed by 0 bases and J by 5 bases, 5 bases remained unmatched. CDR3 sequence reads: CASSLDGLALDTQYF. CDR3 coding DNA: TGCGCCAGCAGCTTGGATGGACTAGCCCTAGATACGCAGTATTTT. The entire variable domain, with the rest obtained from reference TRBV5-1 and TRBJ2-3, is as follows: KAGVTQTPRYLIKTRGQQVTLSCSPISGHRSVSWYQQTPGQGLQFLFEYFSETQRNKGNFPGRFSGRQFSNSRSEMNVSTLELGDSALYLCASSLDGLALDTQYFGPGTRLTVL.

The chain recombines TRBV19 with TRBJ1-2, with 9 bases identical to TRBD1. The CDR3 loop spans 16 amino acids. V was clipped by 2 bases and J by 7 bases; unmatched bases: 11. Per the germline V gene, CDR1 is LNHDA and CDR2 is SQIVND (reference sequence). The CDR3 DNA reads as TGTGCCAGTAGTATAAAAACGTCCCGGGACAGGGCTGGCTACACCTTC. Translation: CASSIKTSRDRAGYTF.

CDR3 residues: CASSQTDPGLAGGPTYNEQFF. The DNA for the CDR3 is TGCGCCAGCAGCCAAACCGACCCGGGACTAGCGGGAGGGCCCACCTACAATGAGCAGTTCTTC. The rearrangement joins TRBV4-3 to TRBJ2-1, with 16 bases identical to TRBD2. The V segment lost 2 bases and the J segment 2 bases; nucleotides outside the gene matches: 12. There are 21 residues in the CDR3. The germline CDR1 and CDR2 sequences are LGHNA and YSLEER.

V and J are TRBV19 and TRBJ1-2; no definite D call. The CDR3 length is 16 residues. The germline gives CDR1 LNHDA, CDR2 SQIVND (reference sequence). V was trimmed by 1 base and J by 3 bases, leaving 15 bases between them. CDR3: CASSIVPPVVDYGYTF. Here the CDR3 DNA reads TGTGCCAGTAGTATAGTCCCTCCGGTTGTGGACTATGGCTACACCTTC.

The rearrangement uses TRBV27 and TRBJ2-7; 9 bases are a match to TRBD1. Per germline, CDR1 MNHEY and CDR2 SMNVEV (reference sequence). This CDR3 region has 15 residues. V trimming: 3 bases; J trimming: 4 bases; junction bases outside the gene matches: 7. The CDR3 region has the DNA TGTGCCAGCAGTTTGGCTCACGACAGGGGGTACGAGCAGTACTTC. Encoded protein: CASSLAHDRGYEQYF.

This clone was seen only a few times. The CDR3 is CSFSVGTGEDYEQYF. The CDR3 nucleotides are TGCAGCTTCTCCGTTGGGACAGGGGAAGACTACGAGCAGTACTTC. The chain carries TRBV29-1 and TRBJ2-7; 10 nucleotides match TRBD1. From germline, CDR1 is SQVTM and CDR2 ANQGSEA. CDR3 length: 15 residues. The J segment lost 3 bases and the V segment lost 8 bases, leaving 13 bases of the junction unmatched.

The chain employs TRBV9 and TRBJ1-1; 11 bases are a match to TRBD1. V was clipped by 1 base and J by 0 bases; unmatched bases: 8. Germline V CDR1 and CDR2: SGDLS, YYNGEE. The CDR3 has 18 amino acids. The CDR3 is CASSVTDRGRGMNTEAFF. The CDR3, as DNA: TGTGCCAGCAGCGTAACGGACAGGGGGCGAGGCATGAACACTGAAGCTTTCTTT.

V and J are TRBV30 and TRBJ2-1; D is perhaps TRBD2 (6 bases). CDR1 GTSNPN and CDR2 SVGIG come from the germline V gene (reference sequence). There are 16 residues in the CDR3. Trimming cost V 8 bases and J 0 bases, with 20 bases left between them. CDR3 sequence (DNA): TGTGCCGGCTTGGCGGGGTCAGGACCCTCCTACAATGAGCAGTTCTTC. It is translated as CAGLAGSGPSYNEQFF.

The chain employs TRBV7-8 and TRBJ1-5; 11 nucleotides align to TRBD1. The germline V gene encodes CDR1 SGHVS and CDR2 FQNEAQ. Unmatched junction bases numbered 9, after V lost 4 bases and J lost 7 bases. This CDR3 spans 16 amino acids. The CDR3 DNA follows: TGTGCCAGCAGCTCCAAAACCGGGACAGGGGGACAGCCCCAGCATTTT. Its translation is CASSSKTGTGGQPQHF. The complete variable domain, with remaining parts taken from reference TRBV7-8 and TRBJ1-5, reads GAGVSQSPRYKVAKRGQDVALRCDPISGHVSLFWYQQALGQGPEFLTYFQNEAQLDKSGLPSDRFFAERPEGSVSTLKIQRTQQEDSAVYLCASSSKTGTGGQPQHFGDGTRLSIL.

This clone was found a few times. The V gene is TRBV5-6, the J gene TRBJ1-2; TRBD1 aligns across 10 bases. The germline gives CDR1 SGHDT, CDR2 YYEEEE. V shed 3 bases and J 3 bases; nucleotides not matched to a gene: 17. The CDR3 is 19 amino acids. CDR3: CASSSKGDRGGPRDYGYTF. In DNA form, the CDR3 reads TGTGCCAGCAGCTCAAAAGGGGACAGGGGAGGACCGAGGGACTATGGCTACACCTTC.

This clone was seen just once. The chain recombines TRBV19 with TRBJ1-5; a weak D match, TRBD1 (6 bases). There are 14 residues in the CDR3. V lost 7 bases to trimming and J lost 3 bases, with 13 bases between them. Germline-derived CDR1 and CDR2 are LNHDA and SQIVND (reference sequence). The CDR3 sequence: CASTPGQNNQPQHF. The DNA for the CDR3 is TGTGCCAGTACCCCCGGACAGAACAATCAGCCCCAGCATTTT.

The V and J genes are TRBV7-6 and TRBJ2-7, with 9 bases fitting TRBD2. Germline lookup yields CDR1 SGHVS and CDR2 FNYEAQ. V lost 0 bases to trimming and J lost 4 bases; unmatched junction nucleotides: 7. The CDR3 has 16 residues. The DNA for the CDR3 is TGTGCCAGCAGCTTAGCTAAGCGGGGGGCTTTTTACGAGCAGTACTTC. This encodes CASSLAKRGAFYEQYF.

This chain joins TRBV30 and TRBJ1-3, with no clear D. Germline CDR1 reads GTSNPN; CDR2 reads SVGIG (reference sequence). Trimming cost V 4 bases and J 2 bases, with 21 bases left between them. The CDR3 is 17 residues long. The CDR3 is CAWKELTDPIPGNTIYF. The CDR3, as DNA: TGTGCCTGGAAGGAGTTAACGGATCCTATACCTGGAAACACCATATATTTT.

The chain combines TRBV18 with TRBJ2-5; 10 bases agree with TRBD2. CDR1 is KGHSH, CDR2 LQKENI, per germline. V was pared by 2 bases and J by 5 bases, with 8 bases of the junction left unmatched. The CDR3 is 16 amino acids. CDR3 region: CASSPFLAGDVETQYF. DNA for the CDR3: TGTGCCAGCTCACCATTCCTAGCGGGGGACGTGGAGACCCAGTACTTC.

This rearrangement joins TRBV5-1 to TRBJ2-3, with a tentative D call TRBD2 (6 bases). V was shortened by 0 bases and J by 2 bases, with 19 bases between the two germline ends. The CDR3 has 18 residues. Germline V gene lookup returns CDR1 SGHRS and CDR2 YFSETQ. Written as DNA, the CDR3 is TGCGCCAGCAGCTTGGCCGGGACTTCACGAAGTTACACAGATACGCAGTATTTT. Its translation is CASSLAGTSRSYTDTQYF.